Listed below are T cell receptor beta chains from one sample, sequenced in a study of response to subunit inactivated influenza vaccine. TCRdb recomputed calls from the RT-PCR reads with MiXCR, one row per CDR3 protein. The data show 600,000 to 850,000 distinct CDR3 sequences, 14% seen once. This specimen consisted of PBMCs from blood, obtained less than 15 days before vaccination. The receptors come from a man aged 45 to 65 who received an inactivated influenza vaccine. The CDR3 runs from the conserved cysteine through the conserved F or W. The order of the fields is clone size, V gene, J gene, D gene, CDR3 DNA, CDR3 protein. The D gene is left open where the match is weak. Not every row has a clone size; where given, it reads once, few, many or a size class.

clone size: few; V gene: TRBV7-9; J gene: TRBJ2-7; D gene: NA; CDR3 DNA: TGTGCCAGCAGCTTTGAGTACGAGCAGTACTTC; CDR3 protein: CASSFEYEQYF
clone size: few; V gene: TRBV4-2; J gene: TRBJ2-1; D gene: NA; CDR3 DNA: TGTGCCAGCAGCCAAGGGCGGGATGAGCAGTTCTTC; CDR3 protein: CASSQGRDEQFF
clone size: NA; V gene: TRBV5-6; J gene: TRBJ2-3; D gene: TRBD2; CDR3 DNA: TGTGCCAGCAGCTACGGGACTAGCGTTCTCACAGATACGCAGTATTTT; CDR3 protein: CASSYGTSVLTDTQYF
clone size: many; V gene: TRBV12-3/TRBV12-4; J gene: TRBJ2-1; D gene: NA; CDR3 DNA: TGTGCCAGCAGTGAAGCGTACAATGAGCAGTTCTTC; CDR3 protein: CASSEAYNEQFF
clone size: few; V gene: TRBV4-2; J gene: TRBJ2-5; D gene: TRBD2; CDR3 DNA: TGTGCCAGCAGCCAGGCAGCTAGCGGGGGGCAAGAGACCCAGTACTTC; CDR3 protein: CASSQAASGGQETQYF
clone size: NA; V gene: TRBV29-1; J gene: TRBJ1-2; D gene: NA; CDR3 DNA: TGCAGCCCCACGGGCTACACCTTC; CDR3 protein: CSPTGYTF
clone size: few; V gene: TRBV28; J gene: TRBJ2-3; D gene: NA; CDR3 DNA: TGTGCCAGCAGTTCTCTAGGAACAGGGAGCCCTGATACGCAGTATTTT; CDR3 protein: CASSSLGTGSPDTQYF
clone size: NA; V gene: TRBV12-3/TRBV12-4; J gene: TRBJ2-1; D gene: NA; CDR3 DNA: TGTGCCAGCAGCCCCTATAAGACAGAGCAGTTCTTC; CDR3 protein: CASSPYKTEQFF
clone size: few; V gene: TRBV6-1; J gene: TRBJ2-2; D gene: TRBD1; CDR3 DNA: TGTGCCAGCAGCACCGCCCTAGGCCAGGGGGCCAGCGGGGAGCTGTTTTTT; CDR3 protein: CASSTALGQGASGELFF
clone size: many; V gene: TRBV5-1; J gene: TRBJ2-1; D gene: TRBD2; CDR3 DNA: TGCGCCAGCAGGACTTTCGGCGGGGGGAACAATGAGCAGTTCTTC; CDR3 protein: CASRTFGGGNNEQFF
clone size: NA; V gene: TRBV24-1; J gene: TRBJ2-1; D gene: TRBD2; CDR3 DNA: TGTGCCACCAGTGACCTTCCGGGACTAGCCGATAGCTCCTACAATGAGCAGTTTTTC; CDR3 protein: CATSDLPGLADSSYNEQFF
clone size: NA; V gene: TRBV27; J gene: TRBJ2-2; D gene: TRBD1; CDR3 DNA: TGTGCCAGCAGGACGATGACAGGGTTGGGCGGGGAGCTGTTTTTT; CDR3 protein: CASRTMTGLGGELFF
clone size: many; V gene: TRBV7-2; J gene: TRBJ2-3; D gene: TRBD1; CDR3 DNA: TGTGCCAGCAGCCAACAGGGGGCTTTGACAGATACGCAGTATTTT; CDR3 protein: CASSQQGALTDTQYF
clone size: many; V gene: TRBV20-1; J gene: TRBJ2-7; D gene: NA; CDR3 DNA: TGCAGTGCCATAAAACCCGGATCCTACGAGCAGTACTTC; CDR3 protein: CSAIKPGSYEQYF
clone size: many; V gene: TRBV20-1; J gene: TRBJ2-5; D gene: TRBD2; CDR3 DNA: TGCAGTGCGCGGGAGGGCCGGGCGGAGACCCAGTACTTC; CDR3 protein: CSAREGRAETQYF
clone size: NA; V gene: TRBV13; J gene: TRBJ2-5; D gene: NA; CDR3 DNA: TGTGCCAGCAGCGGGCCACACAGGGATGGTGAGACCCAGTACTTC; CDR3 protein: CASSGPHRDGETQYF
clone size: NA; V gene: TRBV20-1; J gene: TRBJ1-5; D gene: NA; CDR3 DNA: TGCAGTGCTAGAGATTTGGGTCAGCCCCAGCATTTT; CDR3 protein: CSARDLGQPQHF
clone size: few; V gene: TRBV30; J gene: TRBJ2-1; D gene: NA; CDR3 DNA: TGTGCCTGGAGTGTGACAGATTACAATGAGCAGTTCTTC; CDR3 protein: CAWSVTDYNEQFF
clone size: few; V gene: TRBV5-5; J gene: TRBJ1-3; D gene: NA; CDR3 DNA: TGTGCCAGCAGCTTGTTTTCCGACAGCCTCTCTGGAAACACCATATATTTT; CDR3 protein: CASSLFSDSLSGNTIYF
clone size: few; V gene: TRBV12-3/TRBV12-4; J gene: TRBJ2-2; D gene: NA; CDR3 DNA: TGTGCCAGCAGCTACGACGGCCACGGGGAGCTGTTTTTT; CDR3 protein: CASSYDGHGELFF
clone size: NA; V gene: TRBV7-2; J gene: TRBJ2-2; D gene: NA; CDR3 DNA: TGTGCCAGCAGCTTAGTTCGGGGGCTGGACACCGGGGAGCTGTTTTTT; CDR3 protein: CASSLVRGLDTGELFF
clone size: few; V gene: TRBV6-1; J gene: TRBJ2-6; D gene: TRBD1; CDR3 DNA: TGTGCCAGCAAGAACAGGGGGCTTGGGGCCAACGTCCTGACTTTC; CDR3 protein: CASKNRGLGANVLTF
clone size: few; V gene: TRBV7-6; J gene: TRBJ1-2; D gene: NA; CDR3 DNA: TGTGCCAGCAGCTTGGGCAGGAGAAGTGGCTACACCTTC; CDR3 protein: CASSLGRRSGYTF
clone size: NA; V gene: TRBV6-6; J gene: TRBJ1-1; D gene: NA; CDR3 DNA: TGTGCCAGCACCTCAATGGGGGCTACTTACACTGAAGCTTTCTTT; CDR3 protein: CASTSMGATYTEAFF
clone size: few; V gene: TRBV4-2; J gene: TRBJ1-1; D gene: NA; CDR3 DNA: TGTGCCAGCAGCCAGTTAGACGGGGAAGCTTTCTTT; CDR3 protein: CASSQLDGEAFF
clone size: NA; V gene: TRBV6-1; J gene: TRBJ2-7; D gene: TRBD1; CDR3 DNA: TGTGTCAGCAGCAAAACCCGGACAGGGGCCTACGAGCAGTACTTC; CDR3 protein: CVSSKTRTGAYEQYF
clone size: many; V gene: TRBV6-1; J gene: TRBJ1-2; D gene: TRBD1; CDR3 DNA: TGTGCCAGCAGCTCAACCGGGACAGGGGTTAACACCTTC; CDR3 protein: CASSSTGTGVNTF